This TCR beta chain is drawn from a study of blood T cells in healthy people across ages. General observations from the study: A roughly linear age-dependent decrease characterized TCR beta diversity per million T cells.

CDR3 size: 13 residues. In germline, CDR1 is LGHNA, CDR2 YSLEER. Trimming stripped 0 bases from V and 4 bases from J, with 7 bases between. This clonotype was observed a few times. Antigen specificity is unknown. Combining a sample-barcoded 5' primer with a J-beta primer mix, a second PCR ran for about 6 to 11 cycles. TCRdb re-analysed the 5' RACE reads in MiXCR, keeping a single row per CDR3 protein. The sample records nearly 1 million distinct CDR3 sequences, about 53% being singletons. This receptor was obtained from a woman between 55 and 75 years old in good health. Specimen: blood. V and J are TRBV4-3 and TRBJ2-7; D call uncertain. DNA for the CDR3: TGCGCCAGCAGCCAAGATACGTGGTACGAGCAGTACTTC. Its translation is CASSQDTWYEQYF.